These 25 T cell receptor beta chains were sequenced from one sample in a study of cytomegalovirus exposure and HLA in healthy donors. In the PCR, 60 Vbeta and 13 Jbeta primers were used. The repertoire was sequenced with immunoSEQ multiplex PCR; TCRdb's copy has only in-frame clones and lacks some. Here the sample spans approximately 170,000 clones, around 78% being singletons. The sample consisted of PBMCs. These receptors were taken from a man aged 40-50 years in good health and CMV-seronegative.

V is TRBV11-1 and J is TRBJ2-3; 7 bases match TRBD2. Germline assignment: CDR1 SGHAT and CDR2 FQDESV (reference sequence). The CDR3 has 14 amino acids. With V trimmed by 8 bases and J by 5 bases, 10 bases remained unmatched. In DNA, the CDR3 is TGTGCCAGCCTAGACGGGAGGAACAAAGATACGCAGTATTTT. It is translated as CASLDGRNKDTQYF.

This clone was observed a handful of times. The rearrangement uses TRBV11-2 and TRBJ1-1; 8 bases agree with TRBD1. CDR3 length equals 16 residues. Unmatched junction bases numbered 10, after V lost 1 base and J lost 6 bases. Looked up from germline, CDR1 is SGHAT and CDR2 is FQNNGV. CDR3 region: CASSLGQGKRVAEAFF. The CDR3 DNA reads TGTGCCAGCAGCTTAGGACAGGGGAAGAGAGTAGCTGAAGCTTTCTTT.

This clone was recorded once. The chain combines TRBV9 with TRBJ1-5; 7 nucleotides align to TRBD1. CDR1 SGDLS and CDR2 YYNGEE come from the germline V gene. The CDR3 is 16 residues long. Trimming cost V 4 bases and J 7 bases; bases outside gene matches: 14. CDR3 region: CASSPSGTETGQPQHF. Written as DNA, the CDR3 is TGTGCCAGCAGCCCATCCGGGACAGAAACTGGCCAGCCCCAGCATTTT.

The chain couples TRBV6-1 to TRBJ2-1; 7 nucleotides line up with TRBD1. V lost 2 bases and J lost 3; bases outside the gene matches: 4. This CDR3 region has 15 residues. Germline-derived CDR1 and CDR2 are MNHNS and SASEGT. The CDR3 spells CASSERTGNYNEQFF. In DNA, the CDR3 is TGTGCCAGCAGTGAAAGGACAGGAAACTACAATGAGCAGTTCTTC.

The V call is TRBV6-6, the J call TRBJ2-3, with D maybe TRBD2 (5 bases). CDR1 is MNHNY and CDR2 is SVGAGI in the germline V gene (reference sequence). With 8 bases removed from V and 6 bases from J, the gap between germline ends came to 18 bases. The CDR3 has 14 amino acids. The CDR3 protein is CASFVYLGSDTQYF. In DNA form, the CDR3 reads TGTGCCAGCTTTGTCTATTTAGGGAGTGATACGCAGTATTTT.

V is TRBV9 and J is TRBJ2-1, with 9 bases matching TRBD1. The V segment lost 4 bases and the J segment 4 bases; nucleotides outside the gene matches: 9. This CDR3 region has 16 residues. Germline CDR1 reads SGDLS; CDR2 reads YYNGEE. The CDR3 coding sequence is TGTGCCAGCAGCCTATCCGGGGACAGGGTTTACAATGAGCAGTTCTTC. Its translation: CASSLSGDRVYNEQFF.

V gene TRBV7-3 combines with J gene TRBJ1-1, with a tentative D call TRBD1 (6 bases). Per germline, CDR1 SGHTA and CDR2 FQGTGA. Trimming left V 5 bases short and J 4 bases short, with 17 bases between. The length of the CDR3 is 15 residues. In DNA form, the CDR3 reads TGTGCCAGCAGCGTCCGCGGGGGCGCGGGCACTGAAGCTTTCTTT. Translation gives CASSVRGGAGTEAFF.

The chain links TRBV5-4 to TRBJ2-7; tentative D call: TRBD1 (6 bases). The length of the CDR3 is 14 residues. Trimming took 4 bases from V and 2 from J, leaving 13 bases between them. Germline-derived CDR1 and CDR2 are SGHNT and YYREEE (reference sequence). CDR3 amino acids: CASSPKGGTYEQYV. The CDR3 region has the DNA TGTGCCAGCAGCCCGAAAGGGGGAACCTACGAGCAGTACGTC.

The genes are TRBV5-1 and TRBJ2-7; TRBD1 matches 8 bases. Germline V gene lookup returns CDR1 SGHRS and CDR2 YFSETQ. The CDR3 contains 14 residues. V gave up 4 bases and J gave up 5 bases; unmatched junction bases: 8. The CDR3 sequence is CASSRSGQGHEQYV. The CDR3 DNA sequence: TGCGCCAGCAGCCGGTCCGGACAGGGCCACGAGCAGTACGTC.

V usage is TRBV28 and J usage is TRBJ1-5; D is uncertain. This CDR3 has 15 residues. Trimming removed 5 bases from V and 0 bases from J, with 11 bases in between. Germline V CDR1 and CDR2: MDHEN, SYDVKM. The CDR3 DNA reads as TGTGCCAGCAGTCCACTTGGTTATAGCAATCAGCCCCAGCATTTT. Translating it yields CASSPLGYSNQPQHF.

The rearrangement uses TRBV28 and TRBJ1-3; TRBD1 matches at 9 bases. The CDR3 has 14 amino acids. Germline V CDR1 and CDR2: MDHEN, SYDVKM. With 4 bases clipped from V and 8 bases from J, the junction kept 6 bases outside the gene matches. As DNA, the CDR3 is TGTGCCAGCAGTTCGACGGGACAGGGAGACACCATATATTTT. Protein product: CASSSTGQGDTIYF. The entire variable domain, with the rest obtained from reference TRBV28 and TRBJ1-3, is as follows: DVKVTQSSRYLVKRTGEKVFLECVQDMDHENMFWYRQDPGLGLRLIYFSYDVKMKEKGDIPEGYSVSREKKERFSLILESASTNQTSMYLCASSSTGQGDTIYFGEGSWLTVV.

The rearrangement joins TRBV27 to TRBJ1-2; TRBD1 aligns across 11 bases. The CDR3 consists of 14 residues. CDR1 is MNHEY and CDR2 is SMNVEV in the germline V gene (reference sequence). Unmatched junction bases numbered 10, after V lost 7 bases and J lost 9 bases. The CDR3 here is CASTPRTGGLSYTF. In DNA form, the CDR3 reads TGTGCCAGCACCCCCCGGACAGGGGGCTTGAGCTACACCTTC.

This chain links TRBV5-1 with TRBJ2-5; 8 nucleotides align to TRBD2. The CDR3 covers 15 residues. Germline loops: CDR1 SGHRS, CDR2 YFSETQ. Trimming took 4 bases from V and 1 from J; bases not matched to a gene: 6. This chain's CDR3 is CASSPPGGGQETQYF. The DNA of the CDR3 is TGCGCCAGCAGCCCCCCCGGGGGGGGCCAAGAGACCCAGTACTTC.

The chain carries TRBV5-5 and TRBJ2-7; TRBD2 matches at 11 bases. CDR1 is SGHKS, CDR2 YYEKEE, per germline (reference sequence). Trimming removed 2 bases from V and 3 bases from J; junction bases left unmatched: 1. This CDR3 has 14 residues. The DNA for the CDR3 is TGTGCCAGCAGCTTCACTAGCGGGAGCTACGAGCAGTACGTC. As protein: CASSFTSGSYEQYV.

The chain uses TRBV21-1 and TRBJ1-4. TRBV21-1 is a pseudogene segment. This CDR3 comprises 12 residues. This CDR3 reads CASSQVSEKLFF. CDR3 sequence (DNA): TGTGCCAGCAGCCAAGTGAGCGAAAAACTGTTTTTT.

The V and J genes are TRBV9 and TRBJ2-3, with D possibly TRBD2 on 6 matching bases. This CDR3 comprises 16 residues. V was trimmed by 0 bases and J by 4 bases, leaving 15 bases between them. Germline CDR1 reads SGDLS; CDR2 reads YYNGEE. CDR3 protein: CASSVGSSGLADTQYF. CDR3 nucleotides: TGTGCCAGCAGCGTAGGTAGTAGCGGCCTCGCAGATACGCAGTATTTT.

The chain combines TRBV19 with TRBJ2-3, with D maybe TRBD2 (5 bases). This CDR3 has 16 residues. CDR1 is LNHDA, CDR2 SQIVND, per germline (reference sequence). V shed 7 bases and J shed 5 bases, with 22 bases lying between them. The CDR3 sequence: CASTFSDYYEGDTQYF. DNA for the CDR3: TGTGCCAGTACTTTCTCCGACTATTATGAGGGAGATACGCAGTATTTT.

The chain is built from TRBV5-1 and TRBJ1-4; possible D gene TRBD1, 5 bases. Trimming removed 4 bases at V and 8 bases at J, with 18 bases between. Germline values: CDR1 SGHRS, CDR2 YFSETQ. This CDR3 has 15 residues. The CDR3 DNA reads TGCGCCAGCAGCCTCCGCGCGGGGACGAAAGAAAAACTGTTTTTT. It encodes CASSLRAGTKEKLFF.

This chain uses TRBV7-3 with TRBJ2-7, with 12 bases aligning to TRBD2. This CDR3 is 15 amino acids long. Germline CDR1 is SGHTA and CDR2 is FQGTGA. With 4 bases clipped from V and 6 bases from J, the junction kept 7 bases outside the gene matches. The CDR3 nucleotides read TGTGCCAGCAGCTCCCGACTAGCGGGAGTTGGCGAGCAGTACTTC. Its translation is CASSSRLAGVGEQYF.

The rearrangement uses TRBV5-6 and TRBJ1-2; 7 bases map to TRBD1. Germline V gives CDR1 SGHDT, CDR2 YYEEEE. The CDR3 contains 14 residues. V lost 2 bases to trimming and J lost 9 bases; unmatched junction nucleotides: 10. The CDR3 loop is CASSFWQGVSSYTF. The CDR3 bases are TGTGCCAGCAGCTTCTGGCAGGGGGTCAGTAGCTACACCTTC.

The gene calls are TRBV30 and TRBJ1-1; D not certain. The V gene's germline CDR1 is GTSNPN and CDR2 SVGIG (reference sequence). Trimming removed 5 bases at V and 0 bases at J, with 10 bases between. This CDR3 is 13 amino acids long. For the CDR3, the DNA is TGTGCCTGGGGACGGACTTTGAACACTGAAGCTTTCTTT. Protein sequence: CAWGRTLNTEAFF.

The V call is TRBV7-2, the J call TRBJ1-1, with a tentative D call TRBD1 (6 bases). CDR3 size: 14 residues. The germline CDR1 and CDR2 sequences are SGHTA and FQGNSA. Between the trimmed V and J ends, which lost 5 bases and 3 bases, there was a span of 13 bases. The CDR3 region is CASSTFGQYTEAFF. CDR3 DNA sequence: TGTGCCAGCAGCACCTTCGGACAGTACACTGAAGCTTTCTTT.

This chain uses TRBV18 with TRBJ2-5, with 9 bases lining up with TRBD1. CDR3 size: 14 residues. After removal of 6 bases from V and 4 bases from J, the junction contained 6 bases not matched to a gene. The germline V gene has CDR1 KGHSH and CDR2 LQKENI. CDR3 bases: TGTGCCAGCTCTCCGGGGACAGGGCGAGAGACCCAGTACTTC. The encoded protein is CASSPGTGRETQYF.

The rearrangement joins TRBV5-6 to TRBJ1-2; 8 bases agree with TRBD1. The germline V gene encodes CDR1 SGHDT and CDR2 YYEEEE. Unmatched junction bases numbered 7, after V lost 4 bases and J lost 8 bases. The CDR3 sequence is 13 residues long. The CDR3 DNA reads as TGTGCCAGCAGCCCCGGACAGGGTGGCGGCTACACCTTC. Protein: CASSPGQGGGYTF.

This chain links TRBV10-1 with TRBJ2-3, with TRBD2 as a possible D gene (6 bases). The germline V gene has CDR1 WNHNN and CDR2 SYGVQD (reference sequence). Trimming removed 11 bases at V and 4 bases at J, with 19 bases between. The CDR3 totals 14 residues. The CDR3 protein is CAGNQDYDPDTQYF. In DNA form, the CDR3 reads TGCGCCGGAAATCAGGACTACGACCCAGATACGCAGTATTTT.